This T cell receptor beta chain was identified in a study of T-cell memory formation after mild COVID-19. In this sample, this clonotype turned up a few times. This CDR3 comprises 8 residues. MiXCR was run by TCRdb on the 5' RACE reads, yielding one entry per CDR3 protein. The table includes some 350,000 distinct CDR3 sequences, around a sixth detected once. This TCR was sampled from a man between 18 and 35 years old who had mild COVID-19 (a few samples of this study predate the infection). Cell type and time point are not known. Sequencing was carried out using PBMCs or a T cell subset sorted from them (not recorded which). The rearrangement links TRBV21-1 to TRBJ2-7. TRBV21-1 is annotated as a pseudogene. CDR3 protein: CASSKVHF. The DNA for the CDR3 is TGTGCCAGCAGCAAAGTCCACTTC.